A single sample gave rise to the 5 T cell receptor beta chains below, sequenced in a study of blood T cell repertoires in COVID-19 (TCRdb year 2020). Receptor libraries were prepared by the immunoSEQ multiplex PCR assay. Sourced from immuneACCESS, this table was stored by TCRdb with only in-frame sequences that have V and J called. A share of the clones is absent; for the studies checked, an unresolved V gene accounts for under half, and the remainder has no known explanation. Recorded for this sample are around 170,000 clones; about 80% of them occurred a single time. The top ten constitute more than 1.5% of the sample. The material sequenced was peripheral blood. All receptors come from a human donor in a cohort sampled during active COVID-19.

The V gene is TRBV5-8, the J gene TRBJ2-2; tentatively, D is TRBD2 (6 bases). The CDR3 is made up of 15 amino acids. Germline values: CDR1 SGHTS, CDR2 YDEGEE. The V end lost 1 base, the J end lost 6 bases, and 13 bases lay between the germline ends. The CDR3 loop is CASSLWRGAAGELFF. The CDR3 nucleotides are TGTGCCAGCAGCTTGTGGCGGGGAGCTGCCGGGGAGCTGTTTTTT.

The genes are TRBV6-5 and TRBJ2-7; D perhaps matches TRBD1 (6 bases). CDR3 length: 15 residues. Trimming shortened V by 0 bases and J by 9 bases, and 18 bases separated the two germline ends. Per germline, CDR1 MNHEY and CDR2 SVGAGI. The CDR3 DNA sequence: TGTGCCAGCAGTTACTCGACTACAGGGTGGAGAGTGCAGTACTTC. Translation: CASSYSTTGWRVQYF.

CDR3 bases: TGTGCCAGCAGCCGGACAGGTGCCAATGAAAAACTGTTTTTT. Residues: CASSRTGANEKLFF. The V gene is TRBV9, the J gene TRBJ1-4; 7 nucleotides match TRBD1. Trimming cost V 4 bases and J 5 bases; bases outside gene matches: 5. Germline CDR1 and CDR2: SGDLS and YYNGEE. The CDR3 consists of 14 residues.

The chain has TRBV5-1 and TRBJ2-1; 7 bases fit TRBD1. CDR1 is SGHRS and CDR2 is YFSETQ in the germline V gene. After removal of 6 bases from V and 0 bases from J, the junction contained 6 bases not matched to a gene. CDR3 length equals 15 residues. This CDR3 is CASNPWDSSYNEQFF. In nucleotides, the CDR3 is TGCGCCAGCAACCCCTGGGACAGCTCCTACAATGAGCAGTTCTTC.

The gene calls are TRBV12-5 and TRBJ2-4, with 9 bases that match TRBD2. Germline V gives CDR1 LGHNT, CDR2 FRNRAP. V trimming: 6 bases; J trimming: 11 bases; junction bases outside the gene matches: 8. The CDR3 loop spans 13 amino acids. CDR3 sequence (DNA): TGTGCTAGTGGCCCTGGGACTAGCAGCGTTCAGTACTTC. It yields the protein CASGPGTSSVQYF.